This TCR beta chain was observed in a study of CD8+ T cells in alopecia areata. Treatment: oral pan-JAK inhibitor, 5-10 mg twice daily. Germline lookup yields CDR1 GTSNPN and CDR2 SVGIG (reference sequence). V was pared by 2 bases and J by 8 bases, with 12 bases between. This CDR3 has 12 residues. The authors extracted RNA and reverse transcribed it into cDNA as the sequencing template. Here immunoSEQ multiplex PCR was the method, and the copy in TCRdb shows in-frame clones only, minus some. The repertoire includes about 180,000 clones, roughly 50% of them detected once, and approximately 10% sits in the top ten.

The rearrangement links TRBV30 to TRBJ1-1, with TRBD1 as a possible D gene (5 bases). The origin of this receptor is a human donor with alopecia areata. This specimen consisted of CD8+ T cells sorted from blood, obtained at week 24, from a patient treated with tofacitinib. DNA of the CDR3: TGTGCCTGGAGTCCTGGGGGACCCGAAGCTTTCTTT. This encodes CAWSPGGPEAFF.